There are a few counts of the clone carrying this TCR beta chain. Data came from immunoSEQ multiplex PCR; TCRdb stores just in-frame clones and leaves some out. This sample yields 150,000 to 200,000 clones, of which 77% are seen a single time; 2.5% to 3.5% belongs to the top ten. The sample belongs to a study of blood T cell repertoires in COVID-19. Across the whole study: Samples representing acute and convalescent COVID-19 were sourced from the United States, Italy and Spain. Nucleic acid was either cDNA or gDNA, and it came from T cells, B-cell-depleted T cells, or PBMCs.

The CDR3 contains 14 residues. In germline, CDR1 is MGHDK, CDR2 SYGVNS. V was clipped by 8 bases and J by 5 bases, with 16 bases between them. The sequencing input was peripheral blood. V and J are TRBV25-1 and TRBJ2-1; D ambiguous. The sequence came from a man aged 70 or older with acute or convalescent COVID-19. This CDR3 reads CASSKPPEHNEQFF. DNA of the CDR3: TGTGCCAGCTCCAAACCCCCAGAACACAATGAGCAGTTCTTC.